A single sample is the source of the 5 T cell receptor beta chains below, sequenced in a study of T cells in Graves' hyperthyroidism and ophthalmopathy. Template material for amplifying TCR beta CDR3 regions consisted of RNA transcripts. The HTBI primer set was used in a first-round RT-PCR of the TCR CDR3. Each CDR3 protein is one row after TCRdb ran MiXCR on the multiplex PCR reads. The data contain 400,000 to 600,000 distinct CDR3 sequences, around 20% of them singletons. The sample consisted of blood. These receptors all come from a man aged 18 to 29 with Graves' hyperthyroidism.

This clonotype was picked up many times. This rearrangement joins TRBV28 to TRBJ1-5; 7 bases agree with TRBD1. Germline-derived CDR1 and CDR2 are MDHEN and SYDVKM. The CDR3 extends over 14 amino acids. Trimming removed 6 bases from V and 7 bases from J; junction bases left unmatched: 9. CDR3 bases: TGTGCCAGCAGCGTGACAGGGTTTGGGCAGCCCCAGCATTTT. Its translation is CASSVTGFGQPQHF.

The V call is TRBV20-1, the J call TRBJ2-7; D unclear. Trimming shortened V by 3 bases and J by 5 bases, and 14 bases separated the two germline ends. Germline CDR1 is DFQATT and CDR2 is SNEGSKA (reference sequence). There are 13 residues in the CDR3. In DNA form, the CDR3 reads TGCAGTGCTAGGAAGACATGGGCCAACGAGCAGTACTTC. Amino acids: CSARKTWANEQYF.

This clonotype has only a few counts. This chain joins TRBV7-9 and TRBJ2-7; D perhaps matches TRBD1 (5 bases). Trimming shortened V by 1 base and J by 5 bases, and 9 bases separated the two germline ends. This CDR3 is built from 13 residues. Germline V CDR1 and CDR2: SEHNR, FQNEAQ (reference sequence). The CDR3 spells CASSLGWTNEQYF. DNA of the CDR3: TGTGCCAGCAGCTTAGGTTGGACAAACGAGCAGTACTTC.

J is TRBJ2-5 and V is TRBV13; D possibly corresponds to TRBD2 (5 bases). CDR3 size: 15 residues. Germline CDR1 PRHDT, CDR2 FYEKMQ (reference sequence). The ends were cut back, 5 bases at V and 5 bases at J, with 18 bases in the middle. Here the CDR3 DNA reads TGTGCCAGCAGCCGAGGGTCCGGACCTGGCGAGACCCAGTACTTC. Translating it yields CASSRGSGPGETQYF. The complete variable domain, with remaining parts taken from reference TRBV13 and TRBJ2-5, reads AAGVIQSPRHLIKEKRETATLKCYPIPRHDTVYWYQQGPGQDPQFLISFYEKMQSDKGSIPDRFSAQQFSDYHSELNMSSLELGDSALYFCASSRGSGPGETQYFGPGTRLLVL.

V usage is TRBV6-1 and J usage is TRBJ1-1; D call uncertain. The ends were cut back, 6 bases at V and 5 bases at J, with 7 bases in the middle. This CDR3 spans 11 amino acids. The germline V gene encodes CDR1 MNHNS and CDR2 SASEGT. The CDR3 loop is CASSPETEAFF. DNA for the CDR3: TGTGCCAGCAGCCCCGAAACTGAAGCTTTCTTT.